This T cell receptor beta chain was captured in a study of blood T cells in healthy people across ages. Study-wide findings and caveats: Reliance upon unsorted PBMCs precluded definitive naive versus antigen-experienced comparison.

J was trimmed by 0 bases and V by 4 bases; bases with no gene match: 6. CDR3 size: 16 residues. The germline V gene encodes CDR1 SGDLS and CDR2 YYNGEE. The use of a sample-barcoded 5' primer and a J-beta primer mix characterized a second PCR of about 7 to 12 cycles. Carrying 12 random nucleotides, a template-switch adaptor labeled each individual cDNA molecule. Each CDR3 protein is one row after TCRdb ran MiXCR on the 5' RACE reads. The table has about 1.8 million distinct CDR3 sequences, 49% seen once. In regard to this clonotype: What it binds is unknown.

Sequencing was performed on blood. The chain combines TRBV9 with TRBJ2-5; TRBD1 matches 10 bases. The clonotype originates from a woman in her thirties or forties in good health. The CDR3 protein is CASSSDRGPYQETQYF. As DNA, the CDR3 is TGTGCCAGCAGCTCCGACAGGGGGCCATACCAAGAGACCCAGTACTTC.